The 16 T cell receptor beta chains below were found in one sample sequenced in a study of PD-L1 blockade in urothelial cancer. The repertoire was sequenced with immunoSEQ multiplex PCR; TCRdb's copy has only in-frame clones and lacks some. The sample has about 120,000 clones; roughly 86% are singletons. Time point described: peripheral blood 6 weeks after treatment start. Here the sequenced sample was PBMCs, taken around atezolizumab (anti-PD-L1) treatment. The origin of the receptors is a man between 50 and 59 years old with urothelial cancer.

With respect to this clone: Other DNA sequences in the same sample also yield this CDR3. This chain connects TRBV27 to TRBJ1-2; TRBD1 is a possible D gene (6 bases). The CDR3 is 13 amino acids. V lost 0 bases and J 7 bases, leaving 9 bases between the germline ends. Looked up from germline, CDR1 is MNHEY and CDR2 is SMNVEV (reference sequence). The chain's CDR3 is CASSLSGGGGYTF. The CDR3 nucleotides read TGTGCCAGCAGTTTATCAGGGGGTGGTGGCTACACCTTC.

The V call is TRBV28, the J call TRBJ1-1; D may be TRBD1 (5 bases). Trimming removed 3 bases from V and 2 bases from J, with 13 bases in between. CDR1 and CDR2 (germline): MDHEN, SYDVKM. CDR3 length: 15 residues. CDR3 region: CASSLVQALNTEAFF. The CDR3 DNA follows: TGTGCCAGCAGTTTGGTACAGGCACTTAACACTGAAGCTTTCTTT. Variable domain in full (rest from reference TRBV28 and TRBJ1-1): DVKVTQSSRYLVKRTGEKVFLECVQDMDHENMFWYRQDPGLGLRLIYFSYDVKMKEKGDIPEGYSVSREKKERFSLILESASTNQTSMYLCASSLVQALNTEAFFGQGTRLTVV.

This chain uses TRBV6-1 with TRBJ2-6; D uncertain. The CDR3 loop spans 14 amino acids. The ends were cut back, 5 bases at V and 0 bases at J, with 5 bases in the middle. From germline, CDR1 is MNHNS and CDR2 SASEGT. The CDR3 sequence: CASSPTSGANVLTF. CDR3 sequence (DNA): TGTGCCAGCAGTCCTACCTCTGGGGCCAACGTCCTGACTTTC.

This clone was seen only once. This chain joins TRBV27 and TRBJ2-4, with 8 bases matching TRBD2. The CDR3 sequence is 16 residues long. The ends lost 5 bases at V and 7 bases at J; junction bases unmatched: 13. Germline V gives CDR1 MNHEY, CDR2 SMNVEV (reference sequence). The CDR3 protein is CASSLATPIAGNIQYF. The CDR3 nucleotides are TGTGCCAGCAGTCTAGCAACCCCGATAGCGGGGAACATTCAGTACTTC.

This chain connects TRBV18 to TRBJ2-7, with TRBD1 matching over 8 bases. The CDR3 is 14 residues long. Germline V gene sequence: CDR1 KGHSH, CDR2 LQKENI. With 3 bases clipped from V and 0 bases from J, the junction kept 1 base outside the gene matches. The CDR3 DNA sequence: TGTGCCAGCTCACCGGGACAGGCCTCCTACGAGCAGTACTTC. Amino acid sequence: CASSPGQASYEQYF.

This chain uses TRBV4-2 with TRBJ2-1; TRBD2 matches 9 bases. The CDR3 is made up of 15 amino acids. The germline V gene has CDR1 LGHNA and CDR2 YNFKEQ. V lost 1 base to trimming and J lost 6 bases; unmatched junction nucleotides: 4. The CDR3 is CASSQVSGRSNEQFF. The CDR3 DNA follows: TGTGCCAGCAGCCAAGTAAGCGGGAGGAGCAATGAGCAGTTCTTC.

CDR3 loop: CASSAEHSGANVLTF. The CDR3 bases are TGTGCCAGCAGTGCAGAACACTCTGGGGCCAACGTCCTGACTTTC. The chain is built from TRBV6-4 and TRBJ2-6; no reliable D call. The V end lost 4 bases, the J end lost 0 bases, and 7 bases lay between the germline ends. The germline V gene has CDR1 MRHNA and CDR2 SNTAGT. The CDR3 extends over 15 amino acids.

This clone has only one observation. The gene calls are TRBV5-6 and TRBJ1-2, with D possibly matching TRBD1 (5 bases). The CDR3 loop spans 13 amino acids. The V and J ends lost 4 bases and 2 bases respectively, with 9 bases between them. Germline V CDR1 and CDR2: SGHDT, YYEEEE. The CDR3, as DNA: TGTGCCAGCAGCCCGACAGAAAACTATGGCTACACCTTC. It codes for CASSPTENYGYTF. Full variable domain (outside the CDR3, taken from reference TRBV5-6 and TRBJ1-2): DAGVTQSPTHLIKTRGQQVTLRCSPKSGHDTVSWYQQALGQGPQFIFQYYEEEERQRGNFPDRFSGHQFPNYSSELNVNALLLGDSALYLCASSPTENYGYTFGSGTRLTVV.

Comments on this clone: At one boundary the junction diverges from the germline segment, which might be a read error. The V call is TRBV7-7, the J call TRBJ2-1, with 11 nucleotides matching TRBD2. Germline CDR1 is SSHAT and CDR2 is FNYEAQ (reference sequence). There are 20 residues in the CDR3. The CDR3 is CASSLAVGVAGLAGVNEQFF. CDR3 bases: TGTGCTAGCAGCTTAGCGGTGGGTGTAGCCGGACTAGCGGGTGTCAATGAGCAGTTCTTC.

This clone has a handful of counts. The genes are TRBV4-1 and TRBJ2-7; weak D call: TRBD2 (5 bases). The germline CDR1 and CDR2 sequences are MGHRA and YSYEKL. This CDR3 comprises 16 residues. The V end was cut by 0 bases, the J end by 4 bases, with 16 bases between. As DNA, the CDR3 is TGCGCCAGCAGCCAAGATATCGGACTCCGAGAATACGAGCAGTACTTC. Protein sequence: CASSQDIGLREYEQYF.

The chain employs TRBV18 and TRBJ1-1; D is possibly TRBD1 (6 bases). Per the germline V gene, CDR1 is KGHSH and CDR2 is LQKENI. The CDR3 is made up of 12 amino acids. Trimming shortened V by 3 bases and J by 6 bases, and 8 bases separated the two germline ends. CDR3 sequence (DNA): TGTGCCAGCTCACCGGGGGCCCCTGAAGCTTTCTTT. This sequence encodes CASSPGAPEAFF.

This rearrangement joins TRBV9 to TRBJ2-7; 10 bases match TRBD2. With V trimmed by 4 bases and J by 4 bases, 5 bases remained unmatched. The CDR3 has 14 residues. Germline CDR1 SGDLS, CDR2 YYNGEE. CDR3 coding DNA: TGTGCCAGCAGCAATGGACTAGCGGATTACGAGCAGTACTTC. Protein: CASSNGLADYEQYF. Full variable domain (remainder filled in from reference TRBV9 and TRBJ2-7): DSGVTQTPKHLITATGQRVTLRCSPRSGDLSVYWYQQSLDQGLQFLIQYYNGEERAKGNILERFSAQQFPDLHSELNLSSLELGDSALYFCASSNGLADYEQYFGPGTRLTVT.

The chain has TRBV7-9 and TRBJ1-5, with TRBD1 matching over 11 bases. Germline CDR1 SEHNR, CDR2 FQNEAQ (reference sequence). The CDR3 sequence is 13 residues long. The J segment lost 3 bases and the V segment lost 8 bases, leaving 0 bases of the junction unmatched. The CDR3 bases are TGTGCCAGCGGACAGGGGGCCAATCAGCCCCAGCATTTT. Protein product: CASGQGANQPQHF.

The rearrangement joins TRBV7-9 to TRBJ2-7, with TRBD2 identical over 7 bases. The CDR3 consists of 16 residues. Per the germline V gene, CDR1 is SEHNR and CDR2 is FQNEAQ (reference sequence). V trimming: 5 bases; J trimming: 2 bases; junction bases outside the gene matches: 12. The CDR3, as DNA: TGTGCCAGCAGCCCTACTTTCGGGCTAGCGGCCTACGAGCAGTACTTC. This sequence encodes CASSPTFGLAAYEQYF. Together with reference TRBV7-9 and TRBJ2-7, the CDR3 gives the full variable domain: DTGVSQNPRHKITKRGQNVTFRCDPISEHNRLYWYRQTLGQGPEFLTYFQNEAQLEKSRLLSDRFSAERPKGSFSTLEIQRTEQGDSAMYLCASSPTFGLAAYEQYFGPGTRLTVT.

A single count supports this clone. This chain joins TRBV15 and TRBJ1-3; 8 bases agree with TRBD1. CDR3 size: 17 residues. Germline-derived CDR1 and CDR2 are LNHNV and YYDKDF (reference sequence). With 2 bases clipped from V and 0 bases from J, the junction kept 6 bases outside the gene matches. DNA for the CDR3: TGTGCCACCAGCAGATCGGGACAGGTAGACTCTGGAAACACCATATATTTT. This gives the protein CATSRSGQVDSGNTIYF.

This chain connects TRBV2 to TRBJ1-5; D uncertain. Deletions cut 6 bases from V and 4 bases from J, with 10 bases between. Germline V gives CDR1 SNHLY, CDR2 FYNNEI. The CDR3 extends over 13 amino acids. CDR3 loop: CASRTVVNQPQHF. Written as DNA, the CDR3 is TGTGCCAGCAGAACAGTCGTTAATCAGCCCCAGCATTTT. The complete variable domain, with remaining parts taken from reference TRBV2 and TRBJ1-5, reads EPEVTQTPSHQVTQMGQEVILRCVPISNHLYFYWYRQILGQKVEFLVSFYNNEISEKSEIFDDQFSVERPDGSNFTLKIRSTKLEDSAMYFCASRTVVNQPQHFGDGTRLSIL.